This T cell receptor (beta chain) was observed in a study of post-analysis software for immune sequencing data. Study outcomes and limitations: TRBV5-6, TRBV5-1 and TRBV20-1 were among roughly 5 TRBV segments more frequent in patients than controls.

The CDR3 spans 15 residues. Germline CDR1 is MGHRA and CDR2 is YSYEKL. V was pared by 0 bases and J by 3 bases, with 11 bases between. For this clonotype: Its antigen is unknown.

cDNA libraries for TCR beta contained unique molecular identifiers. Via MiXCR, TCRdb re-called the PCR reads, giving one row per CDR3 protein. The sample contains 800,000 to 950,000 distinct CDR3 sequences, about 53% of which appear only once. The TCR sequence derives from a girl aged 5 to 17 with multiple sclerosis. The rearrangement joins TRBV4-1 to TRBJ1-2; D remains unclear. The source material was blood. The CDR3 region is CASSQEDPRHYGYTF. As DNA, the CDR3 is TGCGCCAGCAGCCAAGAGGACCCCAGGCACTATGGCTACACCTTC.